A single sample gave rise to the 2 T cell receptor beta chains below, sequenced in a study of cytomegalovirus exposure and HLA in healthy donors. Some clones are missing from TCRdb's copy, which holds only in-frame ones; the method was immunoSEQ multiplex PCR. This table has under 200,000 clones, roughly nine tenths appearing once. Sequencing used PBMCs. The receptors derive from a woman aged 25 to 39 in good health and CMV-seronegative.

The chain is built from TRBV5-4 and TRBJ1-2, with D perhaps TRBD1 (5 bases). The length of the CDR3 is 14 residues. V was trimmed by 5 bases and J by 3 bases, leaving 14 bases between them. Germline CDR1 reads SGHNT; CDR2 reads YYREEE (reference sequence). The CDR3 is CASRGGLGDYGYTF. In DNA form, the CDR3 reads TGTGCCAGCAGGGGGGGACTGGGGGACTATGGCTACACCTTC.

J is TRBJ1-1 and V is TRBV6-1; no definite D call. Looked up from germline, CDR1 is MNHNS and CDR2 is SASEGT. The V end was cut by 4 bases, the J end by 0 bases, with 12 bases between. The CDR3 sequence is 15 residues long. Written as DNA, the CDR3 is TGTGCCAGCAGTGGGCCCAGGATCATGAACACTGAAGCTTTCTTT. This gives the protein CASSGPRIMNTEAFF.